The rows below give T cell receptor beta chains drawn from one sample of a study of cytomegalovirus exposure and HLA in healthy donors. Assay used: immunoSEQ multiplex PCR; TCRdb lists only in-frame clones, some missing. The table shows about 180,000 clones, with 77% occurring only once. Sequenced: PBMCs. These TCRs come from a woman aged 55-69 years in good health and CMV-seropositive. The CDR3 runs from the conserved cysteine through the conserved F or W. D genes are given only for firm matches. Some rows mark clone size as missing; the rest say once, few, many or name a class of expanded clone.

J: TRBJ1-2; V: TRBV30; size: NA; length: 11; D: NA; DNA: TGTGCCTGGAGTGTGGGCGTAGGCTACACCTTC; CDR3: CAWSVGVGYTF
J: TRBJ2-3; V: TRBV9; size: NA; length: 15; D: NA; DNA: TGTGCCAGCAGCGTAGCTATCGGTAGCGCAGATACGCAGTATTTT; CDR3: CASSVAIGSADTQYF
J: TRBJ2-5; V: TRBV15; size: NA; length: 16; D: NA; DNA: TGTGCCACCAGCAGAGATAGCTCTCGCGTTCAAGAGACCCAGTACTTC; CDR3: CATSRDSSRVQETQYF
J: TRBJ2-1; V: TRBV7-3; size: NA; length: 15; D: TRBD1; DNA: TGTGCCAGCAGCTTTGGGACAGGTGCCTACAATGAGCAGTTCTTC; CDR3: CASSFGTGAYNEQFF
J: TRBJ2-7; V: TRBV5-1; size: NA; length: 14; D: NA; DNA: TGCGCCAGCAGCTTGGGACAGTCAGGCGTCGAGCAGTACTTC; CDR3: CASSLGQSGVEQYF
J: TRBJ2-1; V: TRBV27; size: NA; length: 15; D: TRBD2; DNA: TGTGCCAGCAGACCCCCGGGACTAGCTGTCAATGAGCAGTTCTTC; CDR3: CASRPPGLAVNEQFF
J: TRBJ1-1; V: TRBV11-3; size: NA; length: 14; D: NA; DNA: TGTGCCAGCAGCTTAAATAATCTGAACACTGAAGCTTTCTTT; CDR3: CASSLNNLNTEAFF
J: TRBJ2-6; V: TRBV7-3; size: NA; length: 17; D: NA; DNA: TGTGCCAGCAGCTCCCAAGGTTTGGGGCCAGGGGCCAACGTCCTGACTTTC; CDR3: CASSSQGLGPGANVLTF
J: TRBJ1-4; V: TRBV18; size: NA; length: 14; D: TRBD1; DNA: TGTGCCAGCTCACCCGGGACAGGGTACGAAAAACTGTTTTTT; CDR3: CASSPGTGYEKLFF
J: TRBJ2-7; V: TRBV4-3; size: NA; length: 14; D: NA; DNA: TGCGCCAGCAGCCAAGAATTAGGTCCGGGGGAGCAGTACTTC; CDR3: CASSQELGPGEQYF
J: TRBJ2-3; V: TRBV30; size: NA; length: 16; D: TRBD2; DNA: TGTGCCTGGAGTGTTCGTACTAGCGGGAGCATAGATACGCAGTATTTT; CDR3: CAWSVRTSGSIDTQYF
J: TRBJ2-4; V: TRBV2; size: NA; length: 14; D: NA; DNA: TGTGCCAGCACCCTTGGAGAAGCCAAAAACATTCAGTACTTC; CDR3: CASTLGEAKNIQYF
J: TRBJ2-5; V: TRBV6-6; size: NA; length: 16; D: TRBD2; DNA: TGTGCCAGCAGATCGAGCGGGGGGGGTCTCCAAGAGACCCAGTACTTC; CDR3: CASRSSGGGLQETQYF
J: TRBJ1-4; V: TRBV6-5; size: NA; length: 13; D: NA; DNA: TGTGCCAGCAGGGACATTACGGCTGAAAAACTGTTTTTT; CDR3: CASRDITAEKLFF
J: TRBJ2-7; V: TRBV5-4; size: NA; length: 16; D: TRBD2; DNA: TGTGCCAGCAGCTTCTCCGGACTAGCGGGGGGTTACGAGCAGTACTTC; CDR3: CASSFSGLAGGYEQYF
J: TRBJ2-7; V: TRBV30; size: NA; length: 14; D: TRBD2; DNA: TGTGCCTGGAGTGTAAGGGCGGGAGACGTTGGGCAGTACTTC; CDR3: CAWSVRAGDVGQYF
J: TRBJ2-7; V: TRBV6-5; size: NA; length: 15; D: NA; DNA: TGTGCCAGCCCCCTGTCCCGGAGGGGGCGCCACGAGCAGTACTTC; CDR3: CASPLSRRGRHEQYF
J: TRBJ1-1; V: TRBV5-6; size: NA; length: 16; D: NA; DNA: TGTGCCAGCAGCTTAACTCCAAACAGGGATACTTCTGAAGCTTTCTTT; CDR3: CASSLTPNRDTSEAFF
J: TRBJ2-4; V: TRBV23-1; size: NA; length: 16; D: NA; DNA: TGCGCCAGCTCATCAAGCGACCTGTTGGTCAAAAACATTCAGTACTTC; CDR3: CASSSSDLLVKNIQYF
J: TRBJ1-4; V: TRBV4-1; size: once; length: 16; D: NA; DNA: TGCGCCAGCAGCCAAGATAGGGCAGGGCTCTACGAAAAACTGTTTTTT; CDR3: CASSQDRAGLYEKLFF
J: TRBJ2-1; V: TRBV4-2; size: NA; length: 15; D: NA; DNA: TGTGCCAGCAGCCAAGATCTCAGATGGTCTGAAGAGCAGTTCTTC; CDR3: CASSQDLRWSEEQFF
J: TRBJ1-1; V: TRBV18; size: NA; length: 13; D: NA; DNA: TGTGCCAGCTCACCGCGGGGTGGCACTGAAGCTTTCTTT; CDR3: CASSPRGGTEAFF
J: TRBJ1-3; V: TRBV2; size: once; length: 15; D: NA; DNA: TGTGCCAGCCGGGAGGGGGTGAACTCTGGAAACACCATATATTTT; CDR3: CASREGVNSGNTIYF
J: TRBJ2-2; V: TRBV15; size: NA; length: 16; D: NA; DNA: TGTGCCACCTCTTGGGGCAGCTCACTGAACACCGGGGAGCTGTTTTTT; CDR3: CATSWGSSLNTGELFF
J: TRBJ1-2; V: TRBV28; size: NA; length: 15; D: TRBD1; DNA: TGTGCCAGCAGTTCGGGACAGGAATCTAACTATGGCTACACCTTC; CDR3: CASSSGQESNYGYTF
J: TRBJ2-6; V: TRBV30; size: NA; length: 14; D: NA; DNA: TGTGCCTGGAGCCCGAGCTCTGGGGCCAACGTCCTGACTTTC; CDR3: CAWSPSSGANVLTF
J: TRBJ1-5; V: TRBV30; size: NA; length: 13; D: NA; DNA: TGTGCCTGGAGAGACAGTAACAATCAGCCCCAGCATTTT; CDR3: CAWRDSNNQPQHF
J: TRBJ1-1; V: TRBV11-2; size: NA; length: 14; D: NA; DNA: TGTGCCAGCAGCTTAGTCGGGGGTCCCACTGAAGCTTTCTTT; CDR3: CASSLVGGPTEAFF
J: TRBJ1-1; V: TRBV27; size: once; length: 14; D: TRBD1; DNA: TGTGCCAGCAGCGTCTACCCGGACAGGGGTGAAGCTTTCTTT; CDR3: CASSVYPDRGEAFF
J: TRBJ1-1; V: TRBV4-2; size: NA; length: 14; D: NA; DNA: TGTGCCAGCAGCCACGATCGGACTCTCACTGAAGCTTTCTTT; CDR3: CASSHDRTLTEAFF
J: TRBJ2-7; V: TRBV11-2; size: NA; length: 15; D: TRBD1; DNA: TGTGCCAGCAGCTGGGGACAGGGTGCATCCTACGAGCAGTACTTC; CDR3: CASSWGQGASYEQYF
J: TRBJ1-5; V: TRBV28; size: NA; length: 13; D: NA; DNA: TGTGCCAGCATAGCCTGGGTCAATCAGCCCCAGCATTTT; CDR3: CASIAWVNQPQHF
J: TRBJ2-7; V: TRBV5-1; size: NA; length: 13; D: NA; DNA: TGCGCCAGCAGCTTGGGACAGAACTACGAGCAGTACTTC; CDR3: CASSLGQNYEQYF
J: TRBJ2-5; V: TRBV7-9; size: once; length: 14; D: NA; DNA: TGTGCCAGCAGCACCACACAGTTACAAGAGACCCAGTACTTC; CDR3: CASSTTQLQETQYF
J: TRBJ2-6; V: TRBV9; size: NA; length: 15; D: TRBD1; DNA: TGTGCCAGCAGCGAGGGGGCTGGTGGGGCCAACGTCCTGACTTTC; CDR3: CASSEGAGGANVLTF
J: TRBJ2-5; V: TRBV30; size: NA; length: 10; D: NA; DNA: TGTGCCTGGGGAGGGGAGAGCCAGTACTTC; CDR3: CAWGGESQYF
J: TRBJ2-1; V: TRBV10-3; size: NA; length: 17; D: NA; DNA: TGTGCCATCAGTCCGGGTGGGAGGACCGGCTCCTACAATGAGCAGTTCTTC; CDR3: CAISPGGRTGSYNEQFF
J: TRBJ2-1; V: TRBV10-2; size: NA; length: 13; D: TRBD1; DNA: TGCGCCTCCTGGGACAGGGTAACCCCCGAGCAGTTCTTC; CDR3: CASWDRVTPEQFF
J: TRBJ1-1; V: TRBV28; size: NA; length: 12; D: NA; DNA: TGTGCCAGCAGCACTTTCAGGGGTGAAGCTTTCTTT; CDR3: CASSTFRGEAFF
J: TRBJ1-6; V: TRBV9; size: NA; length: 15; D: NA; DNA: TGTGCCAGCAGCGTAGCGGTAACCTATAATTCACCCCTCCACTTT; CDR3: CASSVAVTYNSPLHF
J: TRBJ1-4; V: TRBV5-1; size: NA; length: 15; D: NA; DNA: TGCGCCAGCAGCTTGGTATTCGGGGGGGTTGCGAAACTGTTTTTT; CDR3: CASSLVFGGVAKLFF
J: TRBJ1-3; V: TRBV4-1; size: NA; length: 15; D: TRBD1; DNA: TGCGCCAGCAGCTCCGGACAGGGGGCAAGAAACACCATATATTTT; CDR3: CASSSGQGARNTIYF
J: TRBJ1-1; V: TRBV5-5; size: NA; length: 16; D: NA; DNA: TGTGCCAGCAGCCCCCGTGAGGGAGTCATGAACACTGAAGCTTTCTTT; CDR3: CASSPREGVMNTEAFF
J: TRBJ2-5; V: TRBV7-6; size: NA; length: 17; D: NA; DNA: TGTGCCAGCAGCTTGACAGGGATAGGAGCGGGCCAAGAGACCCAGTACTTC; CDR3: CASSLTGIGAGQETQYF
J: TRBJ2-1; V: TRBV5-1; size: few; length: 14; D: TRBD2; DNA: TGCGCCAGCAGCTTGGACCGTCCAAGCGGGAAGCCGTTCTTC; CDR3: CASSLDRPSGKPFF
J: TRBJ1-2; V: TRBV29-1; size: NA; length: 14; D: NA; DNA: TGCAGCGTTGCGGGCGGGGGCAGAGTCGATGGCTACACCTTC; CDR3: CSVAGGGRVDGYTF
J: TRBJ1-1; V: TRBV27; size: NA; length: 14; D: NA; DNA: TGTGCCAGCAGTTTAACCGCCAGGGGACCTGAAGCTTTCTTT; CDR3: CASSLTARGPEAFF
J: TRBJ2-2; V: TRBV4-3; size: few; length: 15; D: NA; DNA: TGCGCCAGCAGCCAAGAGGCAGGGGCAGACGGGGAGCTGTTTTTT; CDR3: CASSQEAGADGELFF
J: TRBJ1-4; V: TRBV6-5; size: NA; length: 14; D: TRBD1; DNA: TGTGCCAGCAGTTACGGACAGGGAAACGAAAAACTGTTTTTT; CDR3: CASSYGQGNEKLFF
J: TRBJ2-5; V: TRBV2; size: NA; length: 12; D: NA; DNA: TGTGCCAGTCATAACAGGGCGGAGACCCAGTACTTC; CDR3: CASHNRAETQYF
J: TRBJ2-7; V: TRBV9; size: few; length: 15; D: NA; DNA: TGTGCCAGCAGTAATCGGGACACTCGATCCTACGAGCAGTACTTC; CDR3: CASSNRDTRSYEQYF
J: TRBJ1-3; V: TRBV6-5; size: NA; length: 15; D: NA; DNA: TGTGCCACCAAGGAGGGTCATTCGGGTGGAAACACCATATATTTT; CDR3: CATKEGHSGGNTIYF
J: TRBJ2-7; V: TRBV7-9; size: NA; length: 13; D: TRBD2; DNA: TGTGCCAGCGGACTAGCGGCTTCCTACGAGCAGTACTTC; CDR3: CASGLAASYEQYF